Reported below is one T cell receptor (beta chain). The ends were cut back, 3 bases at V and 4 bases at J, with 10 bases in the middle. The CDR3 is made up of 14 amino acids. CDR1 is MDHEN and CDR2 is SYDVKM in the germline V gene. The data originate from a study of T cell responses to AZD1222 COVID-19 vaccine. The repertoire was sequenced with immunoSEQ multiplex PCR; TCRdb's copy has only in-frame clones and lacks some. The sample lists about 140,000 clones; 80% to 95% were seen once. This specimen consisted of peripheral blood, obtained 28 days after the second AZD1222 dose. The chain links TRBV28 to TRBJ1-5; D gene unclear. This clonotype was sampled from an adult who received the AZD1222 COVID-19 vaccine. CDR3 nucleotide sequence: TGTGCCAGCAGTTTGGGAGGAGAGAATCAGCCCCAGCATTTT. This codes for CASSLGGENQPQHF.